This T cell receptor beta chain was recorded in a study of T cells after yellow fever vaccination (dated 2019 in TCRdb). As for the study more broadly: The SMART-Seq v4 Ultra Low Input RNA kit was used to prepare libraries from fractions with low cell numbers. Bulk TCR alpha and beta repertoires were sequenced longitudinally to track T-cell clones before and after primary and booster YFV17D yellow fever vaccination. Two healthy male donors, one aged 18 to 30 and one aged 30 to 40 years, made up the cohort. Blood was collected at multiple timepoints before and after primary and secondary immunization, and bulk PBMC replicates and cell subsets were isolated.

This clonotype was found many times. The target of this receptor is not known. Base qualities are not at hand, and no much larger clone is one base apart. What the work shows at the level of the full study, not this receptor alone: A small fraction of clonotypes appeared in both the CD4 and CD8 compartments, likely as a result of convergent recombination. Because abundant contaminating clonotypes from the bulk population could be contained in FACS-sorted repertoires, computational filtering was required. Most clones expanded after primary vaccination were re-detected after the booster (almost 98% of CD4 and approximately 89% of CD8), suggesting broad memory maintenance. Because only two donors were included in the study, the extent to which the findings can be generalized is limited. Compared with the primary T-cell response, the secondary T-cell response was weaker but faster, peaking on day 5 rather than day 15.

TCR cDNA was synthesized by 5'RACE template switching, which introduced a universal primer site and unique molecular identifiers. Priming for cDNA synthesis came from both the TCR alpha and TCR beta constant segments. Libraries were amplified in two PCR steps, with sample barcodes and sequencing adapters added in the second step. Libraries were sequenced on Illumina HiSeq 2500 (2x100 bp) or NovaSeq (2x150 bp). The original methods were these. MIGEC was used to demultiplex reads and collapse the reads into UMI consensus sequences, and MiXCR was used for V(D)J alignment. Clonotypes responding to the vaccine were identified with edgeR on replicate PBMC samples, with the criteria of FDR below 0.01 and a log2 fold change above 5 up to day 15. Each bulk clonotype received a CD4 or CD8 identity based on whether the sequenced CD4 or CD8 repertoire contained that clonotype at higher abundance. Starting from the raw public reads, TCRdb applied fastp trimming at Q25, assembled clones with MiXCR and retained in-frame beta chains. CDR3 protein duplicates are merged, each entry listing the most common genes and DNA. The authors' filters were not applied to this entry. The sample profile shows some 560,000 distinct CDR3 sequences; about 17% of them were found once. The ten largest account for approximately 15% of the sample.

V lost 2 bases and J lost 9 bases; the stretch between them is 9 bases long. Via the germline V gene, CDR1 is SGHRS and CDR2 YFSETQ. The CDR3 covers 12 residues, taking in both the cysteine and the phenylalanine. The CDR3 DNA has 36 bases and is translated from base 1. Per the publication, the treatment or condition label means: live attenuated yellow fever vaccine strain. At every blood-draw timepoint, two biological replicates of bulk PBMCs were collected. A standard Ficoll-Paque protocol was used to isolate PBMCs from peripheral blood. TriZol was used to extract RNA from bulk PBMCs, from CD4 and CD8 fractions, and from dextramer-positive and dextramer-negative fractions.

The specimen was PBMCs, collected 4 to 6 days after the first yellow fever vaccination. The sequence came from a man in his late teens or twenties who received the YFV17D yellow fever vaccine. In this chain, TRBV5-1 is recombined with TRBJ2-1, and the D gene may be TRBD1, 5 bases matching. The nucleotides read TGCGCCAGCAGCTTCCAGGGTCCTGAGCAGTTCTTC. This is translated as CASSFQGPEQFF.